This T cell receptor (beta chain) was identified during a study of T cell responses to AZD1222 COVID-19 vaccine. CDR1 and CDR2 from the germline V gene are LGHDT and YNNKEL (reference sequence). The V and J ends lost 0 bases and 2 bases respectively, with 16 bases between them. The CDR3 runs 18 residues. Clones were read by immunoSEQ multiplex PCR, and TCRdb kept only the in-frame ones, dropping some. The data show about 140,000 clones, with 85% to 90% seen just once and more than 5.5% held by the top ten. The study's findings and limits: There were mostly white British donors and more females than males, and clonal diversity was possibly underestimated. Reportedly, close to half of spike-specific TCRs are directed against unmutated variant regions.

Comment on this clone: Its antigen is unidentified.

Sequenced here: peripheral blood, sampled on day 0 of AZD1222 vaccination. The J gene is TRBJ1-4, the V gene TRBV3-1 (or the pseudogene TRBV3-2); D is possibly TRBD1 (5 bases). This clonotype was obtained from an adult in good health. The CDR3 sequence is CASSQDGGTPRTNEKLFF. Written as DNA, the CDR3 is TGTGCCAGCAGCCAAGATGGGGGGACCCCCCGGACTAATGAAAAACTGTTTTTT.